The clone carrying this TCR beta chain was picked up a small number of times. The antigen is unknown. With molecular barcodes, quantitative 5'-RACE was used to make the TCR beta libraries. Each CDR3 protein gets one entry after TCRdb re-called the 5' RACE reads with MiXCR. The table shows more than 600,000 distinct CDR3 sequences, with around 19% occurring only once. The V and J ends lost 0 bases and 7 bases respectively, with 16 bases between them. Germline CDR1 reads SGHKS; CDR2 reads YYEKEE (reference sequence). CDR3 size: 15 residues. This entry comes from a study of CD8 T cells in ankylosing spondylitis. Overall study findings and caveats: Disease-linked clones were CD8+ and relatively rare in peripheral blood. Among TCR beta sequences, a motif of eight highly homologous variants appeared characteristic of ankylosing spondylitis blood. Some motif variants were previously reported in reactive arthritis synovial fluid and blood. Clones linked to disease were reported to show significant enrichment in matched ankylosing spondylitis synovial fluid.

The chain couples TRBV5-5 to TRBJ1-1; no firm D call. Sequencing was done on a sample of blood, either unsorted or a sorted T cell fraction (not recorded which). The clonotype originates from a male donor with ankylosing spondylitis. CDR3 sequence: CASSLGPLGFSEAFF. The CDR3 region has the DNA TGTGCCAGCAGCTTGGGGCCCCTCGGCTTCAGTGAAGCTTTCTTT.